The text below deals with one T cell receptor beta chain. The data were taken from a study of control samples from healthy donors and cancer patients. This CDR3 contains 14 residues. With 7 bases removed from V and 3 bases from J, the gap between germline ends came to 12 bases. Germline V lookup: CDR1 SGHAT, CDR2 FQNNGV. Some clones are missing from TCRdb's copy, which holds only in-frame ones; the method was immunoSEQ multiplex PCR. This table has about 200,000 clones, roughly nine tenths appearing once. The chain is built from TRBV11-2 and TRBJ1-4; D gene ambiguous. Sequencing was done on a sample of blood. This TCR derives from a man aged 25-40 years in good health. CDR3 loop: CASTEGRANEKLFF. The CDR3 DNA is TGTGCCAGCACCGAAGGTCGGGCTAATGAAAAACTGTTTTTT.